The next 15 T cell receptor beta chains were all read from a single sample in a study of blood T cell repertoires in COVID-19. Libraries were prepared by immunoSEQ multiplex PCR; TCRdb keeps only in-frame clonotypes and omits some of them. Of roughly 40,000 clones detected, more than 65% appear once; the ten largest clones hold 27%. The sequenced sample consisted of peripheral blood. All receptors come from a man at least 80 years old with acute or convalescent COVID-19.

The chain recombines TRBV4-1 with TRBJ2-5; 7 bases map to TRBD1. The CDR3 has 14 residues. From germline, CDR1 is MGHRA and CDR2 YSYEKL. Trimming removed 1 base from V and 2 bases from J; junction bases left unmatched: 1. CDR3 sequence reads: CASSQGGQQETQYF. The CDR3 region has the DNA TGCGCCAGCAGCCAAGGGGGACAGCAAGAGACCCAGTACTTC.

CDR3 region: CASSIWASGGGETQYF. Written as DNA, the CDR3 is TGTGCCAGTAGTATTTGGGCTAGCGGGGGGGGAGAGACCCAGTACTTC. V gene TRBV19 combines with J gene TRBJ2-5; 12 nucleotides match TRBD2. V shed 3 bases, J shed 4 bases, and the junction held 6 bases outside the gene matches. Germline CDR1 and CDR2: LNHDA and SQIVND (reference sequence). This CDR3 contains 16 residues.

The chain links TRBV5-1 to TRBJ2-5, with D possibly TRBD1 on 6 matching bases. The CDR3 covers 13 residues. Looked up from germline, CDR1 is SGHRS and CDR2 is YFSETQ. Trimming shortened V by 0 bases and J by 7 bases, and 10 bases separated the two germline ends. CDR3 DNA sequence: TGCGCCAGCAGCTTGGCGAGAGGGGGGACCCAGTACTTC. This gives the protein CASSLARGGTQYF.

V and J are TRBV14 and TRBJ2-3, with 9 bases identical to TRBD1. The CDR3 sequence is 15 residues long. Germline CDR1 is SGHDN and CDR2 is FVKESK. Trimming cost V 5 bases and J 1 base; bases outside gene matches: 4. The CDR3 nucleotides are TGTGCCAGCAGCTCACAGGGGGCAGGCACAGATACGCAGTATTTT. Protein product: CASSSQGAGTDTQYF.

This clone was seen a few times. This chain connects TRBV13 to TRBJ1-1; D gene uncertain. Germline V gene lookup returns CDR1 PRHDT and CDR2 FYEKMQ (reference sequence). Deletions cut 3 bases from V and 10 bases from J, with 9 bases between. CDR3 length: 11 residues. CDR3 DNA sequence: TGTGCCAGCAGCTTCGTGCTGCGAGCTTTCTTT. Translation: CASSFVLRAFF.

This chain connects TRBV27 to TRBJ1-1, with D hard to call. The germline V and J ends were trimmed by 3 bases and 1 base, with 6 bases remaining between them. The CDR3 sequence is 13 residues long. Germline values: CDR1 MNHEY, CDR2 SMNVEV (reference sequence). CDR3 nucleotides: TGTGCCAGCAGTTTCGCGGGGAACACTGAAGCTTTCTTT. It is translated as CASSFAGNTEAFF.

V usage is TRBV7-3 and J usage is TRBJ2-1; 8 bases are a match to TRBD2. V lost 1 base and J lost 4; bases outside the gene matches: 3. The CDR3 consists of 15 residues. Germline-derived CDR1 and CDR2 are SGHTA and FQGTGA. The CDR3: CASSLIAGGYNEQFF. CDR3 nucleotide sequence: TGTGCCAGCAGCTTAATCGCGGGAGGATACAATGAGCAGTTCTTC.

V and J are TRBV10-2 and TRBJ2-3, with D unresolved. The V gene lost 3 bases and the J gene lost 3 bases, with 7 bases spanning the gap. CDR1 is WSHSY, CDR2 SAAADI, per germline. This CDR3 is 13 amino acids long. The CDR3 DNA is TGCGCCAGCAGTGACCCTCAGACAGATACGCAGTATTTT. Amino acids: CASSDPQTDTQYF.

This clone came up a few times. The chain is built from TRBV4-2 and TRBJ1-2; the match to TRBD1 covers 12 bases. V dropped 0 bases and J dropped 6; count of bases not matched to a gene: 2. CDR1 is LGHNA and CDR2 is YNFKEQ in the germline V gene. This CDR3 has 15 residues. The CDR3 spells CASSQEGQGADGYTF. CDR3 DNA sequence: TGTGCCAGCAGCCAAGAGGGACAGGGGGCCGATGGCTACACCTTC.

This clone appeared a few times. The chain joins TRBV10-3 to TRBJ1-1, with 8 bases lining up with TRBD1. CDR1 ENHRY and CDR2 SYGVKD come from the germline V gene. CDR3 length: 14 residues. J lost 7 bases, V lost 4 bases, and 8 bases had no gene match. Here the CDR3 DNA reads TGTGCCATCAGTGTCGGACAGGGACGGGGTGAAGCTTTCTTT. Its translation: CAISVGQGRGEAFF.

This chain connects TRBV19 to TRBJ1-5; D may be TRBD1 (5 bases). Germline V gives CDR1 LNHDA, CDR2 SQIVND (reference sequence). The V and J ends lost 6 bases and 3 bases respectively, with 15 bases between them. The CDR3 is made up of 15 amino acids. The CDR3 here is CASRLTGTINQPQHF. The CDR3 coding sequence is TGTGCCAGTAGGTTGACGGGGACTATCAATCAGCCCCAGCATTTT.

This chain joins TRBV9 and TRBJ2-1; tentatively, D is TRBD1 (6 bases). The V end was cut by 7 bases, the J end by 0 bases, with 17 bases between. Germline loops: CDR1 SGDLS, CDR2 YYNGEE. This CDR3 spans 16 amino acids. The CDR3 DNA reads TGTGCCAGCGGACAGATGGCGGATAGCTCCTACAATGAGCAGTTCTTC. Its translation: CASGQMADSSYNEQFF.

The J gene is TRBJ2-2, the V gene TRBV6-2 or TRBV6-3; TRBD2 matches 8 bases. The CDR3 is made up of 17 amino acids. After removal of 1 base from V and 6 bases from J, the junction contained 10 bases not matched to a gene. Germline V CDR1 and CDR2: MNHEY, SVGEGT. CDR3 amino acids: CASSYLAGGPEPGELFF. The CDR3, as DNA: TGTGCCAGCAGTTACTTGGCGGGGGGCCCGGAGCCCGGGGAGCTGTTTTTT.

This clone was found a few times. The CDR3 sequence is CASQRGQGNQPQHF. CDR3 nucleotides: TGTGCCAGCCAGAGGGGGCAGGGGAATCAGCCCCAGCATTTT. The V call is TRBV2, the J call TRBJ1-5; 7 nucleotides align to TRBD1. This CDR3 is 14 amino acids long. Germline values: CDR1 SNHLY, CDR2 FYNNEI. V trimming: 8 bases; J trimming: 4 bases; junction bases outside the gene matches: 8.

The V call is TRBV7-9, the J call TRBJ1-1; D might be TRBD1 (6 bases). There are 16 residues in the CDR3. Trimming took 0 bases from V and 1 from J, leaving 12 bases between them. CDR1 is SEHNR, CDR2 FQNEAQ, per germline (reference sequence). The DNA for the CDR3 is TGTGCCAGCAGCTTAGCCGCGGGGGGGCCGAACACTGAAGCTTTCTTT. Its protein is CASSLAAGGPNTEAFF.